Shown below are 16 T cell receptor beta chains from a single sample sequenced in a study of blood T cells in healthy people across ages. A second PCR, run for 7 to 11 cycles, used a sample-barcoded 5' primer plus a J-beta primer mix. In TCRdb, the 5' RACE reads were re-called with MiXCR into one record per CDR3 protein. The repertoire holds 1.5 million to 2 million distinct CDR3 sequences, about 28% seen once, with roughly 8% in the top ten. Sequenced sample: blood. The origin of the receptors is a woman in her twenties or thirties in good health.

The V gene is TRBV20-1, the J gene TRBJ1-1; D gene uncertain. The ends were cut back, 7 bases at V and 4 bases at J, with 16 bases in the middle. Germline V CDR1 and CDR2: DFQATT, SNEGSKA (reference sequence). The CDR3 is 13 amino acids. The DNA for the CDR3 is TGCAGTGACGCACGAAGCTTTAGCACTGAAGCTTTCTTT. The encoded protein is CSDARSFSTEAFF.

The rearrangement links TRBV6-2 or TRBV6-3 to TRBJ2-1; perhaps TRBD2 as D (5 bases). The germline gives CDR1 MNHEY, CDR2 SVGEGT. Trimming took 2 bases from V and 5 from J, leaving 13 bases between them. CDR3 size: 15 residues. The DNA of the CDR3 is TGTGCCAGCAGTTACGCTGGGAGTCGGAACAATGAGCAGTTCTTC. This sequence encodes CASSYAGSRNNEQFF.

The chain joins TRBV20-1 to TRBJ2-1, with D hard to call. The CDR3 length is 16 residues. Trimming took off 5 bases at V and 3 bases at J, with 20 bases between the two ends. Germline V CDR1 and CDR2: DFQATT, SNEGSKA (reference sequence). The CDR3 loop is CSAWSPAAAFYNEQFF. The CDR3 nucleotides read TGCAGTGCTTGGTCCCCGGCAGCAGCGTTCTACAATGAGCAGTTCTTC.

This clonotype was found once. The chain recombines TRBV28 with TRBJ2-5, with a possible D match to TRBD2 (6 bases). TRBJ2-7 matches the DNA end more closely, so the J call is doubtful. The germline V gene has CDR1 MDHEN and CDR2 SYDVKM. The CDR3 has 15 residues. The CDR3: CASSLGGFGAYEQYF. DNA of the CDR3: TGTGCCAGCAGCCTGGGGGGTTTTGGGGCCTACGAGCAGTACTTC.

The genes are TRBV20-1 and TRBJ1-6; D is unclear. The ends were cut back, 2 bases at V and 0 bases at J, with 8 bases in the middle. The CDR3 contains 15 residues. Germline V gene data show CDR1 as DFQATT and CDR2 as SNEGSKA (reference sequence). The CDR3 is CSARPESSYNSPLHF. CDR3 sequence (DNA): TGCAGTGCTAGACCTGAGAGCTCCTATAATTCACCCCTCCACTTT.

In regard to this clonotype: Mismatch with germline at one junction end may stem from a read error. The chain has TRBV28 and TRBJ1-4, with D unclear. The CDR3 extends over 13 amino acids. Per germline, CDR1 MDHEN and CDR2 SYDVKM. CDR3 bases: TGTGCCAGCAGTTTATTCCGCACTGAAAAACGGTTTTTT. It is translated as CASSLFRTEKRFF.

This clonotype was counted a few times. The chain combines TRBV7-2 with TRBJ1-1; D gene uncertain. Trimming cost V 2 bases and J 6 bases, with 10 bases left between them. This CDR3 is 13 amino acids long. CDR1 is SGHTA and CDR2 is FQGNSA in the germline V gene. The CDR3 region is CASSLSQYSEAFF. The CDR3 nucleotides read TGTGCCAGCAGCTTATCACAGTACTCTGAAGCTTTCTTT.

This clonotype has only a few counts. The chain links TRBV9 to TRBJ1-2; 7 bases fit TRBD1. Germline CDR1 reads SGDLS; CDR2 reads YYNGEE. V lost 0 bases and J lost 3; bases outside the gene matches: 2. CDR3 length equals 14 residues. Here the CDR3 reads CASSVVGGDYGYTF. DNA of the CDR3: TGTGCCAGCAGCGTAGTAGGGGGCGACTATGGCTACACCTTC. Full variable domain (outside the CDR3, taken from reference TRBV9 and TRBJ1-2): DSGVTQTPKHLITATGQRVTLRCSPRSGDLSVYWYQQSLDQGLQFLIQYYNGEERAKGNILERFSAQQFPDLHSELNLSSLELGDSALYFCASSVVGGDYGYTFGSGTRLTVV.

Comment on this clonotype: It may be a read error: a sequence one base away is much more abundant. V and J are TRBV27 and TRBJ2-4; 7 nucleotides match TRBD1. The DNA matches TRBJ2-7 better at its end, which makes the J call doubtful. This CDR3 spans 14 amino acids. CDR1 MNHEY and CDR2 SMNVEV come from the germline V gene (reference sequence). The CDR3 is CAGNRRQGAYEQYF. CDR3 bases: TGTGCCGGCAATCGCCGACAGGGAGCCTACGAGCAGTACTTC.

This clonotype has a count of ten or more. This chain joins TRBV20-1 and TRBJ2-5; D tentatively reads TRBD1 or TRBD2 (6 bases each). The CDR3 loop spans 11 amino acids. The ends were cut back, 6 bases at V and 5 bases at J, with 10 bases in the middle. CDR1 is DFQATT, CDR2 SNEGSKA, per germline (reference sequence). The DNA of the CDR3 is TGCAGTGCGTGGAGGGGGGAGACCCAGTACTTC. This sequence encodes CSAWRGETQYF.

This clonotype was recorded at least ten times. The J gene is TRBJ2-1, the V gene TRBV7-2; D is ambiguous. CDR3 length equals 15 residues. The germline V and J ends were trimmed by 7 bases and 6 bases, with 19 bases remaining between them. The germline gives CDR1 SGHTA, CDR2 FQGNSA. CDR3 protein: CASTERLVKGNEQFF. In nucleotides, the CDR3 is TGTGCCAGCACCGAGAGGCTGGTTAAGGGCAATGAGCAGTTCTTC.

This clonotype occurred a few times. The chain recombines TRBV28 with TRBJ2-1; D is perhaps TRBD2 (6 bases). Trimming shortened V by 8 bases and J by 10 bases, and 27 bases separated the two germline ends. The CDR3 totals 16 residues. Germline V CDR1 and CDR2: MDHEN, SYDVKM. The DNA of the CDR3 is TGTGCCAGCCTTACCCGGTTCCTAACTAGCTCGAGAGAGCAGTTCTTC. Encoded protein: CASLTRFLTSSREQFF.

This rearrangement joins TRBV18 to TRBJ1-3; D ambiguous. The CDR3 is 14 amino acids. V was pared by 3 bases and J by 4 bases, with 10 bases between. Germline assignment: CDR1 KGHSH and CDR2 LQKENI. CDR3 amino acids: CASSPAYMGNTIYF. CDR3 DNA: TGTGCCAGCTCACCGGCCTACATGGGAAACACCATATATTTT.

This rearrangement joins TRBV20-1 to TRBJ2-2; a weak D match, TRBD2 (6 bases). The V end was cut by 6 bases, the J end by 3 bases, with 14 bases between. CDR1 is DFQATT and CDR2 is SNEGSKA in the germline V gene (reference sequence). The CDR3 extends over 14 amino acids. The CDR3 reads CSALGRWDTGELFF. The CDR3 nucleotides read TGCAGTGCGCTCGGGAGATGGGACACCGGGGAGCTGTTTTTT.

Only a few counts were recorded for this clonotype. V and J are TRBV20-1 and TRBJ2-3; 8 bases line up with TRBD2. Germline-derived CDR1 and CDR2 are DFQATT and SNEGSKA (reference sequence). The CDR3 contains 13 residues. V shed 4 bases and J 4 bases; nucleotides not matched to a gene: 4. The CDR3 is CSANGGDADTQYF. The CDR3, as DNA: TGCAGTGCTAACGGGGGGGACGCAGATACGCAGTATTTT.

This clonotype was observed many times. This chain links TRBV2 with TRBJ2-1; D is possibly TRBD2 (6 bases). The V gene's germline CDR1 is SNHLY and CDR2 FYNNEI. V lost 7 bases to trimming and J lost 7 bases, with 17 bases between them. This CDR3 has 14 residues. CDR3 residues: CASTGSHRGNEQFF. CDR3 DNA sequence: TGTGCCAGCACCGGGTCCCACCGGGGGAATGAGCAGTTCTTC.